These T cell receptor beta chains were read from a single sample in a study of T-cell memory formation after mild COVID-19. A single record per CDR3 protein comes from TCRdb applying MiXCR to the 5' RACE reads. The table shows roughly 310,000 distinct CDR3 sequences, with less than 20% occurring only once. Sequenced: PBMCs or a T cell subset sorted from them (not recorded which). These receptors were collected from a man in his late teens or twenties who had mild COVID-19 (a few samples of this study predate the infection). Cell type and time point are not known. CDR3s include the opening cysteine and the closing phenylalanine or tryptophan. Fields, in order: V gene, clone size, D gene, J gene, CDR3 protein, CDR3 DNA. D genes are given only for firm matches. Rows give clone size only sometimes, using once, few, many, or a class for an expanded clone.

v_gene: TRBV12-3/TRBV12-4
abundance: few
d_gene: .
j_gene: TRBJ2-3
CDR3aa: CASSLTARGTDTQYF
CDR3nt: TGTGCCAGCAGTTTAACTGCTCGGGGGACAGATACGCAGTATTTT

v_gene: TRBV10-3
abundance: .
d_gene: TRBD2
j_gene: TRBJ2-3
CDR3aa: CAISELAGGGDTQYF
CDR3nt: TGTGCCATCAGTGAACTAGCGGGGGGCGGGGATACGCAGTATTTT

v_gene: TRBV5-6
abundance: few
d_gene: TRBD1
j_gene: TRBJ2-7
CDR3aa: CASSLDRGLYEQYF
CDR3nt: TGTGCCAGCAGCTTGGACAGGGGGCTCTACGAGCAGTACTTC

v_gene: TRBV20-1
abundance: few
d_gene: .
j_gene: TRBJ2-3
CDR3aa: CSAPRVADTQYF
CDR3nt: TGCAGTGCCCCCCGGGTGGCAGATACGCAGTATTTT

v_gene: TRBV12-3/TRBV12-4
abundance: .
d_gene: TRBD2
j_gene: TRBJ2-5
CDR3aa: CASSLLAGEYQETQYF
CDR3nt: TGTGCCAGCAGCTTACTAGCGGGGGAGTACCAAGAGACCCAGTACTTC

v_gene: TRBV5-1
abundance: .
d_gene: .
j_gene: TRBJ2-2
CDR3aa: CAARVGLNTGELFF
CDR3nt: TGCGCCGCCCGAGTAGGGTTGAACACCGGGGAGCTGTTTTTT

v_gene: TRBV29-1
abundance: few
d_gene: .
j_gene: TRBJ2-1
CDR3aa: CSAGTYYNEQFF
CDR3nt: TGCAGCGCTGGGACTTACTACAATGAGCAGTTCTTC

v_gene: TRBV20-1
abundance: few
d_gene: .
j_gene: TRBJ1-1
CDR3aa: CSARDMGLNTEAFF
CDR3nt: TGCAGTGCTAGGGATATGGGCTTGAACACTGAAGCTTTCTTT

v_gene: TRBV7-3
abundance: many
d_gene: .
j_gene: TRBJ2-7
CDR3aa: CASSLSAGPYEQYF
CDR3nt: TGTGCCAGCAGCTTATCAGCGGGCCCCTACGAGCAGTACTTC

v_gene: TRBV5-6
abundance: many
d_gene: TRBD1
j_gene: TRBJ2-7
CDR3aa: CASSDSQDREYF
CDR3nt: TGTGCCAGCAGCGATTCCCAGGACAGGGAATACTTC

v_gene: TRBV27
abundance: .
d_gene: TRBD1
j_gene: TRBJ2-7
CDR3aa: CASSLSWTGHSYEQYF
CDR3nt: TGTGCCAGCAGTTTATCTTGGACAGGGCACTCCTACGAGCAGTACTTC

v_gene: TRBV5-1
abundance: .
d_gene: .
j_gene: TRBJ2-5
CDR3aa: CASSLKLGGETQYF
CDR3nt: TGCGCCAGCAGCTTGAAGCTGGGGGGAGAGACCCAGTACTTC

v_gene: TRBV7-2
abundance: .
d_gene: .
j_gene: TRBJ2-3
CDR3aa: CASSPTLGITDTQYF
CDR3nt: TGTGCCAGCAGCCCGACCCTTGGAATCACAGATACGCAGTATTTT

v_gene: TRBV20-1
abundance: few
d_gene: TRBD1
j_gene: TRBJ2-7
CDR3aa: CSAKTGASYEQYF
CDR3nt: TGCAGTGCTAAAACAGGGGCGAGCTACGAGCAGTACTTC

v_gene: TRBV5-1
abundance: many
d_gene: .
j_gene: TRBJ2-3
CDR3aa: CASSLVPTDTQYF
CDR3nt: TGCGCCAGCAGCTTGGTACCCACAGATACGCAGTATTTT

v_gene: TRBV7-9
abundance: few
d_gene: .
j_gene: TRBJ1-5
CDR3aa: CASSGRGGGNQPQHF
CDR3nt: TGTGCCAGCAGCGGAAGAGGTGGGGGCAATCAGCCCCAGCATTTT

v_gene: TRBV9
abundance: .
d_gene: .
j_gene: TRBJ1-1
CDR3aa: CASSVGGPNTEAFF
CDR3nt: TGTGCCAGCAGCGTGGGGGGTCCGAACACTGAAGCTTTCTTT

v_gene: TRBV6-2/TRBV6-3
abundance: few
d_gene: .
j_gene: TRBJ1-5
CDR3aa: CASSFPGLNQPQHF
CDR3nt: TGTGCCAGCAGTTTCCCAGGGTTGAATCAGCCCCAGCATTTT

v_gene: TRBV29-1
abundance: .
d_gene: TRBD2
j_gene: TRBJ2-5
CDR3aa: CSVRGGGTTQYF
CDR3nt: TGCAGCGTGAGGGGCGGGGGGACGACCCAGTACTTC

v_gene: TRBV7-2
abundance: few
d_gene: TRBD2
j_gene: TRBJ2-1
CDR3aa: CASSFASGGDREQFF
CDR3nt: TGTGCCAGCAGCTTCGCTAGCGGGGGGGACAGGGAGCAGTTCTTC

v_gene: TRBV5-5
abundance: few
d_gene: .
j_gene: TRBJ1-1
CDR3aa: CASSLEYTPEAFF
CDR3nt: TGTGCCAGCAGCTTGGAGTATACGCCCGAAGCTTTCTTT

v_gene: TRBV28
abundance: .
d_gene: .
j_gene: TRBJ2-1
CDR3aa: CASNGLVYNEQFF
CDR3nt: TGTGCCAGCAACGGACTGGTTTACAATGAGCAGTTCTTC

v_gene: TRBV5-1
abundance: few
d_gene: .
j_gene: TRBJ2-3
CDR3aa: CASSLASWGSTDTQYF
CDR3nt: TGCGCCAGCAGCTTGGCCTCGTGGGGGAGCACAGATACGCAGTATTTT

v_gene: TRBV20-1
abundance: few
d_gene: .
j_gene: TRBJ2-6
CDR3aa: CSASTGHSGANVLTF
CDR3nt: TGCAGTGCTAGCACAGGGCACTCTGGGGCCAACGTCCTGACTTTC

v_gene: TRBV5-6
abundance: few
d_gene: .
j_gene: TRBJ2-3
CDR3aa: CASSSLHNNRERGTDTQYF
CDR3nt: TGTGCCAGCAGCTCACTTCACAACAACAGGGAACGTGGCACAGATACGCAGTATTTT

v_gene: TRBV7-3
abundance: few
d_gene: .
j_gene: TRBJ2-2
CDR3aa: CASSPGNAGELFF
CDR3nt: TGTGCCAGCAGCCCGGGAAACGCCGGGGAGCTGTTTTTT

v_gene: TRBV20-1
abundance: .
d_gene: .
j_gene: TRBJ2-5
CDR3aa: CSARVPAGETQYF
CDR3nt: TGCAGTGCTAGAGTTCCCGCGGGAGAGACCCAGTACTTC